The 20 T cell receptor beta chains below all came from one sample that was sequenced in a study of cytomegalovirus exposure and HLA in healthy donors. Primers included in the PCR were 60 Vbeta and 13 Jbeta primers. Clones were read by immunoSEQ multiplex PCR, and TCRdb kept only the in-frame ones, dropping some. The sample lists approximately 140,000 clones, approximately 60% occurring once. Input material: PBMCs. The receptors were sampled from a woman between 55 and 75 years old in good health and CMV-seropositive.

This chain joins TRBV28 and TRBJ1-2; 8 positions match TRBD1. The CDR3 is made up of 14 amino acids. V dropped 4 bases and J dropped 7; count of bases not matched to a gene: 8. Germline CDR1 and CDR2: MDHEN and SYDVKM. CDR3 in amino acids: CASSSRQGRLGYTF. CDR3 sequence (DNA): TGTGCCAGCAGTTCGAGACAGGGGAGGCTTGGCTACACCTTC.

The V call is TRBV10-2, the J call TRBJ2-7; TRBD1 aligns across 9 bases. CDR1 and CDR2 (germline): WSHSY, SAAADI. V shed 6 bases and J 3 bases; nucleotides not matched to a gene: 6. The CDR3 loop spans 14 amino acids. The CDR3 loop is CASSPGTGRYEQYF. CDR3 nucleotide sequence: TGCGCCAGCAGCCCCGGGACAGGGCGCTACGAGCAGTACTTC.

The rearrangement joins TRBV28 to TRBJ1-4, with D possibly being TRBD1 (6 bases). This CDR3 has 16 residues. V lost 5 bases to trimming and J lost 3 bases, with 16 bases between them. Germline V gives CDR1 MDHEN, CDR2 SYDVKM. CDR3 sequence reads: CASSEAGATSNEKLFF. The CDR3 DNA sequence: TGTGCCAGCAGTGAGGCAGGGGCGACTTCTAATGAAAAACTGTTTTTT.

The chain recombines TRBV2 with TRBJ2-1; tentatively, D is TRBD1 (5 bases). Germline V gives CDR1 SNHLY, CDR2 FYNNEI. V was cut by 7 bases and J by 6 bases, with 13 bases left in between. This CDR3 spans 13 amino acids. Written as DNA, the CDR3 is TGTGCCAGCACCGAGAGCAGGGCCAATGAGCAGTTCTTC. As protein: CASTESRANEQFF.

This chain uses TRBV30 with TRBJ1-6; D might be TRBD1 (5 bases). Germline V gives CDR1 GTSNPN, CDR2 SVGIG (reference sequence). The CDR3 spans 12 residues. The ends were cut back, 2 bases at V and 9 bases at J, with 8 bases in the middle. CDR3 amino acids: CAWSRGGSPLHF. CDR3 bases: TGTGCCTGGAGTCGGGGGGGTTCACCCCTCCACTTT.

This chain uses TRBV19 with TRBJ2-1; 13 nucleotides line up with TRBD2. CDR3 length: 16 residues. From germline, CDR1 is LNHDA and CDR2 SQIVND (reference sequence). V dropped 3 bases and J dropped 7; count of bases not matched to a gene: 6. CDR3 residues: CASSMPELAGGNEQFF. CDR3 DNA sequence: TGTGCCAGTAGTATGCCTGAACTAGCGGGAGGGAATGAGCAGTTCTTC.

This clone has more than one count but fewer than ten. V is TRBV28 and J is TRBJ1-6, with 7 nucleotides matching TRBD1. CDR3 length: 14 residues. In germline, CDR1 is MDHEN, CDR2 SYDVKM. Unmatched junction bases numbered 3, after V lost 6 bases and J lost 4 bases. The CDR3 region is CASSPTGYNSPLHF. The CDR3, as DNA: TGTGCCAGCAGCCCGACAGGGTATAATTCACCCCTCCACTTT.

The gene calls are TRBV7-2 and TRBJ2-3; the D gene is possibly TRBD2 (5 bases). Germline CDR1 is SGHTA and CDR2 is FQGNSA. The CDR3 is 14 residues long. Trimming pared 0 bases from V and 1 base from J, leaving 5 bases between. Here the CDR3 reads CASSLAGGTDTQYF. As DNA, the CDR3 is TGTGCCAGCAGCTTAGCGGGAGGCACAGATACGCAGTATTTT.

The J gene is TRBJ1-4, the V gene TRBV7-2, with TRBD1 matching 7 bases. CDR1 is SGHTA, CDR2 FQGNSA, per germline. Trimming took 5 bases from V and 8 from J; bases not matched to a gene: 5. There are 13 residues in the CDR3. The CDR3 is CASSPQGREKLFF. CDR3 coding DNA: TGTGCCAGCAGCCCACAGGGGAGAGAAAAACTGTTTTTT.

This chain connects TRBV2 to TRBJ1-5; tentative D call: TRBD1 (6 bases). Germline-derived CDR1 and CDR2 are SNHLY and FYNNEI. Trimming took off 10 bases at V and 7 bases at J, with 17 bases between the two ends. The CDR3 sequence is 13 residues long. CDR3 in DNA: TGTGCCACGCATCGGGGGGCTGACCAGCCCCAGCATTTT. Translation: CATHRGADQPQHF.

The chain combines TRBV28 with TRBJ1-6; 7 nucleotides line up with TRBD1. The CDR3 covers 13 residues. V trimming: 4 bases; J trimming: 10 bases; junction bases outside the gene matches: 4. Germline V gene sequence: CDR1 MDHEN, CDR2 SYDVKM. CDR3 DNA sequence: TGTGCCAGCAGTTACAGGGGTAGGTCACCCCTCCACTTT. It encodes CASSYRGRSPLHF.

CDR3 nucleotides: TGTGCCAGCAGTTACGACTGGACAGGGAACACTGAAGCTTTCTTT. Its protein is CASSYDWTGNTEAFF. The chain joins TRBV6-5 to TRBJ1-1; 7 bases line up with TRBD1. Trimming cost V 2 bases and J 1 base; bases outside gene matches: 4. CDR3 size: 15 residues. Germline-derived CDR1 and CDR2 are MNHEY and SVGAGI.

The chain combines TRBV7-9 with TRBJ1-5, with 7 bases aligning to TRBD1. From germline, CDR1 is SEHNR and CDR2 FQNEAQ (reference sequence). The CDR3 length is 14 residues. V lost 4 bases to trimming and J lost 6 bases; unmatched junction nucleotides: 6. The chain's CDR3 is CASSSDRSGQPQHF. CDR3 nucleotides: TGTGCCAGCAGCTCGGACAGGTCCGGTCAGCCCCAGCATTTT. Drawing the rest from reference TRBV7-9 and TRBJ1-5, the complete variable domain is DTGVSQNPRHKITKRGQNVTFRCDPISEHNRLYWYRQTLGQGPEFLTYFQNEAQLEKSRLLSDRFSAERPKGSFSTLEIQRTEQGDSAMYLCASSSDRSGQPQHFGDGTRLSIL.

The rearrangement links TRBV7-9 to TRBJ1-4; D remains ambiguous. This CDR3 is 16 amino acids long. The V end was cut by 5 bases, the J end by 3 bases, with 16 bases between. Germline lookup yields CDR1 SEHNR and CDR2 FQNEAQ (reference sequence). CDR3 in DNA: TGTGCCAGCAGCCAACCCCCGGGCGGGTCTAATGAAAAACTGTTTTTT. This codes for CASSQPPGGSNEKLFF.

Here the CDR3 reads CASSTQGQGQPQHF. DNA for the CDR3: TGTGCCAGTAGTACCCAGGGTCAGGGGCAGCCCCAGCATTTT. The gene calls are TRBV19 and TRBJ1-5, with D tentatively TRBD1 (6 bases). Germline assignment: CDR1 LNHDA and CDR2 SQIVND (reference sequence). Between the trimmed V and J ends, which lost 4 bases and 7 bases, there was a span of 14 bases. This CDR3 is built from 14 residues.

This clone was picked up a small number of times. The chain has TRBV5-1 and TRBJ1-2; D is unresolved. The CDR3 has 13 residues. Per the germline V gene, CDR1 is SGHRS and CDR2 is YFSETQ. V lost 0 bases and J 6 bases, leaving 9 bases between the germline ends. The CDR3: CASSLAAIDGYTF. The CDR3, as DNA: TGCGCCAGCAGCTTGGCCGCGATTGATGGCTACACCTTC.

V and J are TRBV19 and TRBJ2-4, with TRBD2 as a possible D gene (5 bases). V was pared by 3 bases and J by 0 bases, with 15 bases between. Germline V gene lookup returns CDR1 LNHDA and CDR2 SQIVND (reference sequence). The CDR3 extends over 17 amino acids. Here the CDR3 DNA reads TGTGCCAGTAGTATTAAATGGAGCGGTCTAGCCAAAAACATTCAGTACTTC. Translated: CASSIKWSGLAKNIQYF.

This clone was picked up a small number of times. The genes are TRBV7-9 and TRBJ1-4; 8 bases are a match to TRBD1. The ends lost 6 bases at V and 7 bases at J; junction bases unmatched: 13. Germline CDR1 is SEHNR and CDR2 is FQNEAQ (reference sequence). The CDR3 has 16 residues. The CDR3 coding sequence is TGTGCCAGCAGACCCGGGACAGGAGCCGGGGGTGAAAAACTGTTTTTT. Protein product: CASRPGTGAGGEKLFF.

The V gene is TRBV5-4, the J gene TRBJ2-7; D might be TRBD2 (6 bases). With 0 bases removed from V and 2 bases from J, the gap between germline ends came to 12 bases. The length of the CDR3 is 15 residues. CDR1 and CDR2 from the germline V gene are SGHNT and YYREEE (reference sequence). The CDR3 spells CASSLAAGPTYEQYF. CDR3 coding DNA: TGTGCCAGCAGCTTGGCGGCGGGACCTACCTACGAGCAGTACTTC.

The chain carries TRBV19 and TRBJ2-3; D is perhaps TRBD2 (6 bases). The CDR3 extends over 14 amino acids. Trimming left V 8 bases short and J 1 base short, with 13 bases between. Germline-derived CDR1 and CDR2 are LNHDA and SQIVND (reference sequence). In DNA, the CDR3 is TGTGCCAGTGGGGCGGGACCCCGCACAGATACGCAGTATTTT. Amino acids: CASGAGPRTDTQYF.